This TCR beta chain came from a study of identical twins. Whole-study findings and limits: The degree of excess twin sharing was weaker in beta out-of-frame sequences. Out-of-frame alpha sequences common to twins exhibited an excess of low generation probability.

The table lists this clonotype with a count of one. Its antigen remains unknown. Unique molecular identifiers were present on cDNA, and template switching added a universal primer site. TCRdb re-called the 5' RACE reads with MiXCR, one entry per CDR3 protein. This table has 1,800,000 or so distinct CDR3 sequences, roughly a third appearing once. Trimming left V 3 bases short and J 10 bases short, with 18 bases between. This CDR3 region has 14 residues. The germline V gene has CDR1 DFQATT and CDR2 SNEGSKA (reference sequence). The rearrangement uses TRBV20-1 and TRBJ1-4, with TRBD1 as a possible D gene (6 bases). The clonotype comes from a newborn girl in good health. The sequencing sample was made of cord blood. CDR3 DNA sequence: TGCAGTGCTAGTGGGGGACAAGGGGTTGGAAAACTGTTTTTT. Translating it yields CSASGGQGVGKLFF.